These 6 T cell receptor beta chains share one sample of origin, sequenced in a study of blood T cells in healthy people across ages. Primers used in a second PCR of roughly 6 to 12 cycles were a sample-barcoded 5' primer and a J-beta primer mix. A single record per CDR3 protein comes from TCRdb applying MiXCR to the 5' RACE reads. Among about 1,600,000 distinct CDR3 sequences listed, approximately 40% were seen once. Sequenced material: blood. These receptors all come from a young woman in good health.

This clonotype was detected only a few times. The rearrangement links TRBV5-1 to TRBJ2-1; a weak D match, TRBD2 (6 bases). CDR1 and CDR2 (germline): SGHRS, YFSETQ. With 2 bases removed from V and 4 bases from J, the gap between germline ends came to 22 bases. This CDR3 contains 18 residues. In DNA form, the CDR3 reads TGCGCCAGCAGCTTCCTGACCTACGGGAGCGCTGGGTACAATGAGCAGTTCTTC. Protein product: CASSFLTYGSAGYNEQFF.

This clonotype appeared many times. This sequence joins TRBV6-1 and TRBJ2-5; TRBD2 agrees at 12 bases. CDR3 length: 15 residues. Germline CDR1 MNHNS, CDR2 SASEGT. Trimming at V came to 1 base and at J to 10 bases, leaving 7 bases not matched to a gene. CDR3 bases: TGTGCCAGCAGTGAAGAGGCTAGCGGGGGGGCCGACCAGTACTTC. Protein sequence: CASSEEASGGADQYF.

V gene TRBV7-2 combines with J gene TRBJ2-1; TRBD1 agrees at 7 bases. The trim removed 6 bases at V and 4 bases at J, leaving 12 bases unmatched. The CDR3 extends over 16 amino acids. CDR1 is SGHTA, CDR2 FQGNSA, per germline. The CDR3 sequence: CASRDKGGTHYNEQFF. CDR3 in DNA: TGTGCCAGCAGGGATAAAGGGGGCACACATTACAATGAGCAGTTCTTC. Based on the CDR3 plus reference TRBV7-2 and TRBJ2-1, the full variable domain is GAGVSQSPSNKVTEKGKDVELRCDPISGHTALYWYRQSLGQGLEFLIYFQGNSAPDKSGLPSDRFSAERTGGSVSTLTIQRTQQEDSAVYLCASRDKGGTHYNEQFFGPGTRLTVL.

J is TRBJ1-5 and V is TRBV12-3 or TRBV12-4; 10 bases map to TRBD1. After removal of 6 bases from V and 6 bases from J, the junction contained 5 bases not matched to a gene. The length of the CDR3 is 14 residues. As DNA, the CDR3 is TGTGCCAGCAGGCGACAGGGGGCCGGTCAGCCCCAGCATTTT. Amino acids: CASRRQGAGQPQHF.

This sequence joins TRBV4-1 and TRBJ1-1, with D hard to call. The CDR3 is 13 residues long. V was clipped by 0 bases and J by 4 bases, with 6 bases between them. The germline CDR1 and CDR2 sequences are MGHRA and YSYEKL. The CDR3 DNA is TGCGCCAGCAGCCAAGAGGGAAGCACTGAAGCTTTCTTT. Protein sequence: CASSQEGSTEAFF.

On this clonotype itself: A much larger clone sits a single nucleotide away, making a read error possible. DNA of the CDR3: TGCAGGGCCGACAGGGAAGAGACCCAGTACTTC. This gives the protein CRADREETQYF. V and J are TRBV20-1 and TRBJ2-5; 7 bases align to TRBD1. This CDR3 region has 11 residues. Germline CDR1 is DFQATT and CDR2 is SNEGSKA (reference sequence).